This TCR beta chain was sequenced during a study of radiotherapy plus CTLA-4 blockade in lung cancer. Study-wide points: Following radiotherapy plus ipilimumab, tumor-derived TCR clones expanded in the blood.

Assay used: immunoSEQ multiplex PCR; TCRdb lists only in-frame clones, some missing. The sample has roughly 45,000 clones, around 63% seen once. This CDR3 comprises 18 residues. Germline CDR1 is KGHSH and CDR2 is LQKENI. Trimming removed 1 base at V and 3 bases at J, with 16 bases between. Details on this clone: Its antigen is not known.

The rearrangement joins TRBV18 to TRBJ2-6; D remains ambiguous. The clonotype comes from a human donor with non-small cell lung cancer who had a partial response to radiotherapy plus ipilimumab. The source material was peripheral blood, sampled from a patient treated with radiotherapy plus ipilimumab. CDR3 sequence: CASSPRAVPSLGANVLTF. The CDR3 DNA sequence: TGTGCCAGCTCACCACGTGCGGTACCTAGTCTTGGGGCCAACGTCCTGACTTTC.